The rows below give T cell receptor beta chains drawn from one sample of a study of blood T cells in healthy people across ages. TCRdb fed the 5' RACE reads into MiXCR, producing one record per CDR3 protein. Among about 1.8 million distinct CDR3 sequences listed, 40% to 55% were seen once. Sequenced input: blood. All receptors derive from a woman aged 40-49 years in good health. Each CDR3 is given without its conserved first and last residue.

j_gene,v_gene,CDR3aa
TRBJ2-7,TRBV2,ASSEQGREQY
TRBJ2-5,TRBV14,ASSRPGQGLRETQY
TRBJ1-2,TRBV11-2,ASSLAPKSRGLYGYT
TRBJ2-3,TRBV20-1,SARPQVDTQY
TRBJ2-5,TRBV28,ASSLGDPQETQY
TRBJ2-5,TRBV7-6,ASSFIRGRRTQY
TRBJ1-2,TRBV20-1,SARTGGLSYT
TRBJ1-6,TRBV27,ASSPYRDRGYNSPLH
-,TRBV6-6,TSSPTGLAGPGLEQY
TRBJ1-1,TRBV5-1,ASGSEMNTEAF
TRBJ1-5,TRBV4-1,ASSLNEPSPQH
TRBJ1-2,TRBV5-5,ASSLMDTYGYT
TRBJ2-1,TRBV6-2/TRBV6-3,ASSDDVSNEQF
TRBJ2-5,TRBV9,ASSTGTAGETQY
TRBJ2-7,TRBV20-1,SASAFIPGQGFYEQY
TRBJ2-3,TRBV5-1,ASSLTGPDTQY
TRBJ2-3,TRBV9,ASSAPSRGTNTDTQY
TRBJ1-6,TRBV4-2,ASSQDGTGGGSPLH
TRBJ1-2,TRBV29-1,SVEDRGSYGYT
TRBJ2-5,TRBV20-1,SARLADNRYQETQY
TRBJ2-3,TRBV5-1,ASSLRPGLAGGPSTDTQY
-,TRBV6-2/TRBV6-3,ASSTRGRVETQY
TRBJ1-1,TRBV5-1,ASSATGSNTEAF
TRBJ2-4,TRBV29-1,SVVSPNIQY
TRBJ1-5,TRBV18,ASSQGGDSNQPQH
TRBJ2-7,TRBV7-8,ASSVGQHSSYEQY
TRBJ2-7,TRBV5-1,ASSSGTSSTYEQY
TRBJ2-3,TRBV4-3,ASSPQGQGLDTQY
TRBJ2-5,TRBV6-4,VSSDRVGGETQY
TRBJ2-5,TRBV6-6,ASSYARRETQY
TRBJ2-6,TRBV16,ASSQTHSGANVLT
TRBJ2-1,TRBV9,ASSVSTGIADEQF
TRBJ2-3,TRBV20-1,SARELRASTDTQY
TRBJ1-2,TRBV7-9,ASSSSGRALNYGYT
TRBJ2-3,TRBV25-1,ASSEYRQDRTDTQY
TRBJ1-2,TRBV29-1,SVEPTWSGLYGYT
TRBJ2-7,TRBV5-1,ASSPGLVGNEQY
TRBJ2-1,TRBV20-1,SANLKQSYNEQF
TRBJ1-2,TRBV20-1,SGERSYGYT
TRBJ1-2,TRBV29-1,SVDSRTGDPYGYT
TRBJ1-1,TRBV4-1,ASSQIQGMGHTEAF
TRBJ2-5,TRBV6-5,ASRQQGALPKETQY
TRBJ2-7,TRBV6-2/TRBV6-3,ASSGGFEQY
TRBJ2-7,TRBV20-1,SAGKDYYEQY
TRBJ2-1,TRBV7-2,ASSLGVTTLHEQF
TRBJ2-1,TRBV5-1,ASSGNREYNEQF
-,TRBV20-1,SASSSQSAYEQY
TRBJ1-5,TRBV10-3,AIREDRGMGQPQH
TRBJ2-3,TRBV2,ASSSTSPSTDTQY
TRBJ2-1,TRBV5-1,ASSLVGSGLYNEQF
TRBJ2-7,TRBV21-1,ASSAGRGRRNEQY
TRBJ2-3,TRBV7-2,ASSLAPFPKDTQY
TRBJ2-1,TRBV7-9,ASSSQINNEQF
TRBJ2-7,TRBV5-1,ASSLDSTSGEQY
TRBJ1-6,TRBV27,ASAGGVSGSTPLH